The sample holds a few counts of the clone carrying this T cell receptor beta chain. Antigen specificity is unknown. This record belongs to a study of beta chain features in type 1 diabetes. Study findings and constraints: Amplification by PCR could prefer shorter templates, with the same effect in patients and controls. Shortening that was moderate but significant affected the TCRB CDR3s of Type 1 diabetes patients in all four CD4+ subsets.

This CDR3 is built from 13 residues. V was pared by 3 bases and J by 3 bases, with 2 bases of the junction left unmatched. The V gene's germline CDR1 is GTSNPN and CDR2 SVGIG (reference sequence). Averaging about 116 mL, one heparinised blood draw was given by each donor. Sorting of CD4+ naive, central memory, regulatory and stem cell-like memory cells was performed via CD45RO/CCR7/CD25/CD127/CD95/CD27. The sequenced template was cDNA made from the entire isolated RNA. TCRdb's table, derived via immunoSEQ multiplex PCR, lists solely in-frame clones and lacks some. The sample records 600,000 to 750,000 clones, 9.5% to 15% being singletons.

The source of this sequence is a young man with type 1 diabetes. The sample was naive CD4+ T cells from blood. The V call is TRBV30, the J call TRBJ2-3, with 8 bases lining up with TRBD1. The CDR3 sequence: CAWSGTGTDTQYF. The CDR3 region has the DNA TGTGCCTGGAGCGGGACAGGTACAGATACGCAGTATTTT.